Reported below is one T cell receptor (beta chain). Per the original data handling: Estimated nucleated cell counts came from reference gene primer amplification. Generated by immunoSEQ multiplex PCR, the TCRdb table keeps only in-frame clones and is missing some. D and trimming come from the DNA, and the V and J calls and clone size come from that table. The sample shows more than 95,000 clones, about 80% of them seen only once. V was shortened by 5 bases and J by 3 bases, with 13 bases between the two germline ends. The V gene's germline CDR1 is SGHTA and CDR2 FQGNSA. This CDR3 region has 14 residues. These data belong to a study of blood T cell repertoires in COVID-19. Study background: Sites across the United States, Italy and Spain contributed samples from acute and convalescent COVID-19. T cells, B-cell-depleted T cells, or PBMCs provided the cDNA or gDNA that served as material.

V usage is TRBV7-2 and J usage is TRBJ1-1, with a weak D call TRBD1 (5 bases). Sequences were obtained from peripheral blood. This TCR was sampled from a man between 65 and 85 years old with active or convalescent COVID-19. The CDR3 region has the DNA TGTGCCAGCAGCGCCGCGGGGGGGGACACTGAAGCTTTCTTT. It is translated as CASSAAGGDTEAFF.